The clone carrying this T cell receptor beta chain was counted between two and nine times. The source of the sample is a study of T cells generated in artificial thymic organoids. The CDR3 is 12 amino acids. Trimming cost V 6 bases and J 4 bases, with 10 bases left between them. TCRalpha and TCRbeta libraries were amplified separately by semi-nested PCR with TRAC or TRBC reverse primers. TCRdb called the 5' RACE reads again in MiXCR, with one record for every CDR3 protein. Seen here are roughly 5,100 distinct CDR3 sequences, about 32% observed once, and the top ten hold 2% to 2.5%. Material: naive CD8+ T cells from blood. Subset in this sample: CD3+TCRalphabeta+CD8SP T cells; for blood, CD45RO-CCR7+ naive CD8+ T cells. The sequence was collected from a human donor who gave cord blood stem cells for thymic organoid culture, a cardiac surgery patient who gave postnatal thymus, or a blood donor (not recorded which). The genes are TRBV12-3 or TRBV12-4 and TRBJ2-7; D is unresolved. The CDR3 DNA reads TGTGCCAGCAGCCCCGGGTTGTACGAGCAGTACTTC. This encodes CASSPGLYEQYF.